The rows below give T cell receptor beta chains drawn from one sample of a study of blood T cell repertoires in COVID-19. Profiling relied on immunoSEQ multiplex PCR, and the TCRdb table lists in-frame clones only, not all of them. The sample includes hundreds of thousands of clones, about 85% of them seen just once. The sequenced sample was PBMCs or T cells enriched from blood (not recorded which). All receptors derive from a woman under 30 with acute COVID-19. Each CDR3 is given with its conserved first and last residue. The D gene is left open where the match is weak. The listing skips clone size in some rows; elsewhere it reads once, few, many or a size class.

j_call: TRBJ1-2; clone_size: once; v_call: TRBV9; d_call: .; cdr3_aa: CASSLRRSDYGYTF; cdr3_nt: TGTGCCAGCAGCTTACGAAGGAGTGACTATGGCTACACCTTC
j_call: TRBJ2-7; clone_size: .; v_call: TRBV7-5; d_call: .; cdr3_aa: CVRRGWRGPSYEQYF; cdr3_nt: TGTGTCAGAAGGGGGTGGAGGGGACCCTCCTACGAGCAGTACTTC
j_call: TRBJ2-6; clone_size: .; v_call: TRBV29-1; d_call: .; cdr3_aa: CSVVTSRANVLTF; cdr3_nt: TGCAGCGTTGTAACTTCCAGGGCCAACGTCCTGACTTTC
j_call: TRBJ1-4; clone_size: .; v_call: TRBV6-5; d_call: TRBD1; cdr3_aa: CASRRTGGWEKLFF; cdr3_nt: TGTGCCAGCCGCAGGACAGGGGGCTGGGAAAAACTGTTTTTT
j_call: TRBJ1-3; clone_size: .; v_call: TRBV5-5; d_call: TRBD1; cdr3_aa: CASSLRRTGLGLDTIYF; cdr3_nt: TGTGCCAGCAGCTTGCGGAGGACAGGTCTGGGCCTTGACACCATATATTTT
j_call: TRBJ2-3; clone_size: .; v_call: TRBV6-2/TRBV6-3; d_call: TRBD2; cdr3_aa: CASSSTSGRSPLGQYF; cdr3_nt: TGTGCCAGCAGTTCAACTAGCGGGAGGTCTCCCTTAGGGCAGTATTTT
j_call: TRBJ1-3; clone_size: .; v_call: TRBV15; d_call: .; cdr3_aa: CATSRDRGRGSGNTIYF; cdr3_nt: TGTGCCACCAGCAGAGATCGCGGCAGGGGCTCTGGAAACACCATATATTTT
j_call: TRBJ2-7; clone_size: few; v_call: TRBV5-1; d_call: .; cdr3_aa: CASSLVQGSSYEQYF; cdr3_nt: TGCGCCAGCAGCTTGGTCCAGGGATCCTCCTACGAGCAGTACTTC
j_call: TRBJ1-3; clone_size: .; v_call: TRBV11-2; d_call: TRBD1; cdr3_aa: CASSPQGYGNTIYF; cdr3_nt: TGTGCCAGCAGCCCACAGGGGTATGGAAACACCATATATTTT
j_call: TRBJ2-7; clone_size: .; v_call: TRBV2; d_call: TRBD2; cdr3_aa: CASSEVSGKDYEQYF; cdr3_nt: TGTGCCAGCAGTGAAGTTAGCGGGAAGGACTACGAGCAGTACTTC
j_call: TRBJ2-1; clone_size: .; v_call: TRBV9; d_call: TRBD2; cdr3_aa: CASSALAGGWNEQFF; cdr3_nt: TGTGCCAGCAGCGCTCTAGCGGGAGGGTGGAATGAGCAGTTCTTC
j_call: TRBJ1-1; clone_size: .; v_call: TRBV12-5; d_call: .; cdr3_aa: CASGLNALEPVTEAFF; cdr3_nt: TGTGCTAGTGGTTTAAACGCCCTGGAGCCCGTCACTGAAGCTTTCTTT
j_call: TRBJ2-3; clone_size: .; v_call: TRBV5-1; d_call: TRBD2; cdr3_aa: CASSWGTSGRNTQYF; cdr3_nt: TGCGCCAGCAGCTGGGGGACTAGCGGGAGAAATACGCAGTATTTT
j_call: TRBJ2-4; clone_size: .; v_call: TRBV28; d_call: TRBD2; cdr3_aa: CASSLRLAGTLGYF; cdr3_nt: TGTGCCAGCAGTTTAAGGCTAGCGGGAACCCTGGGGTACTTC
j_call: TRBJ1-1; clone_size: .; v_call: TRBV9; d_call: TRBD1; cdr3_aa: CASSKTGDSGEAFF; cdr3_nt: TGTGCCAGCAGCAAGACAGGGGATAGCGGTGAAGCTTTCTTT
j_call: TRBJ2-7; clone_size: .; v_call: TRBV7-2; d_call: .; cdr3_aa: CASSLAQGRSYEQYF; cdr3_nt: TGTGCCAGCAGCTTAGCGCAGGGGCGCTCCTACGAGCAGTACTTC
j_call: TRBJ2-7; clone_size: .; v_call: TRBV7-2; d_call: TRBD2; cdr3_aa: CASTPTSGSYYEQYF; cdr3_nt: TGTGCCAGCACACCCACTAGCGGGAGTTACTACGAGCAGTACTTC
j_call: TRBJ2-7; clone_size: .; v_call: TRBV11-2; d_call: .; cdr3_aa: CASSQTDRSGYEQYF; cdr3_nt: TGTGCCAGCAGCCAGACTGACAGGTCGGGCTACGAGCAGTACTTC
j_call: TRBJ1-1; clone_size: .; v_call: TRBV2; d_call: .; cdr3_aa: CASRQVVAFF; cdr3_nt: TGTGCCAGCAGACAGGTCGTTGCTTTCTTT
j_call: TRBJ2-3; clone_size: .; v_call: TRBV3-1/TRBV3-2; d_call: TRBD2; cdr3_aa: CASSSTSGGARSTDTQYF; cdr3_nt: TGTGCCAGCAGCTCGACTAGCGGGGGGGCCAGGAGCACAGATACGCAGTATTTT
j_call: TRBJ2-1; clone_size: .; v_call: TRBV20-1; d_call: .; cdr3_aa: CSARDRGEQFF; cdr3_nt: TGCAGTGCTAGAGATCGGGGTGAGCAGTTCTTC
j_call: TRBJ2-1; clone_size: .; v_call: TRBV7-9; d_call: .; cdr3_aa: CASSLGQVNEQFF; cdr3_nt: TGTGCCAGCAGCTTAGGACAGGTCAATGAGCAGTTCTTC
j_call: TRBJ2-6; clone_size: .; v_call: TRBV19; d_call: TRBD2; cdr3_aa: CAVASGATGANVLTF; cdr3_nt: TGTGCCGTGGCTAGCGGAGCCACTGGGGCCAACGTCCTGACTTTC
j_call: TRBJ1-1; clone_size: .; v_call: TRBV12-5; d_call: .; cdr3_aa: CASGLVGKLGEPNTEAFF; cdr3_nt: TGTGCTAGTGGTTTGGTAGGTAAATTAGGGGAACCGAACACTGAAGCTTTCTTT
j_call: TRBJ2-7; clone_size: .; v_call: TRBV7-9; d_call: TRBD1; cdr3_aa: CASTRNEDRASEQYF; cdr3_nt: TGTGCCAGCACCAGAAACGAGGACAGGGCATCCGAGCAGTACTTC
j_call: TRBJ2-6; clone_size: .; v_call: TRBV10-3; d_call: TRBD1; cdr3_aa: CAISELGQGNANVLTF; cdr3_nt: TGTGCCATCAGTGAGTTAGGACAGGGTAACGCCAACGTCCTGACTTTC
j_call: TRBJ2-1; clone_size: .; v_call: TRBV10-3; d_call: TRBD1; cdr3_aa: CAISGQVSSYNEQFF; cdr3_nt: TGTGCCATCAGCGGACAGGTTAGCTCCTACAATGAGCAGTTCTTC
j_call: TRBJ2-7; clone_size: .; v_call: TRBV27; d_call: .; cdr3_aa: CASSPNSYEQYF; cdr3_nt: TGTGCCAGCAGTCCCAACTCCTACGAGCAGTACTTC
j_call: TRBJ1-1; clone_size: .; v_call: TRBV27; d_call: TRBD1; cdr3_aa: CASSRGQSTEAFF; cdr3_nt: TGTGCCAGCTCCAGGGGGCAGAGCACTGAAGCTTTCTTT
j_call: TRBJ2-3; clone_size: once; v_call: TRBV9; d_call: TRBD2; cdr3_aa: CASSVGGYRTDTQYF; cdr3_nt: TGTGCCAGCAGCGTGGGGGGGTACCGCACAGATACGCAGTATTTT
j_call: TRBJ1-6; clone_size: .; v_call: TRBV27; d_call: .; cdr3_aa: CASSPSSYNSPLHF; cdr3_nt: TGTGCCAGCAGTCCGAGCTCCTATAATTCACCCCTCCACTTT
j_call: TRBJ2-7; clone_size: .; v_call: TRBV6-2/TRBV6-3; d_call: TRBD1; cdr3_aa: CASSYTTGNSYEQYF; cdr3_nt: TGTGCCAGCAGTTACACGACAGGGAACTCCTACGAGCAGTACTTC